This TCR beta chain stems from a study of regulatory T cells. Findings and limits, study-wide: In patients, unique TRB V-J pairs were restricted and V/J usage skewed, especially in Tregs. CD3G-deficient patients' regulatory T cells showed reduced Shannon diversity versus autologous conventional CD4+ and control regulatory cells. Regulatory T-cell repertoire restriction differed between patients, peaking in the two most autoimmune.

Concerning this clone itself: What it binds is not known.

The junction had 15 bases not matched to a gene; V was cut back by 2 bases and J by 5 bases. The CDR3 is made up of 18 amino acids. Germline V gene lookup returns CDR1 MDHEN and CDR2 SYDVKM. Sorting split CD4+ cells into CD25-high CD127-low Tregs and CD25-low CD127-high conventional T cells. The PCR used 52 TRBV and 13 TRBJ primers. Sequencing was performed with immunoSEQ multiplex PCR; in TCRdb, only in-frame clones are kept and a portion is missing. The sample contains 5,000 to 6,500 clones, roughly nine tenths of which appear only once. The receptor was derived from a person between 18 and 30 years old with CD3G deficiency. The V and J genes are TRBV28 and TRBJ2-1; 7 nucleotides align to TRBD1. The specimen was CD4+ Tregs sorted from blood. DNA for the CDR3: TGTGCCAGCAGTTTAAGTATCCGAAAGGGGGCAAGTCACAATGAGCAGTTCTTC. It specifies CASSLSIRKGASHNEQFF. Looking up the rest from reference TRBV28 and TRBJ2-1 gives the full variable domain: DVKVTQSSRYLVKRTGEKVFLECVQDMDHENMFWYRQDPGLGLRLIYFSYDVKMKEKGDIPEGYSVSREKKERFSLILESASTNQTSMYLCASSLSIRKGASHNEQFFGPGTRLTVL.